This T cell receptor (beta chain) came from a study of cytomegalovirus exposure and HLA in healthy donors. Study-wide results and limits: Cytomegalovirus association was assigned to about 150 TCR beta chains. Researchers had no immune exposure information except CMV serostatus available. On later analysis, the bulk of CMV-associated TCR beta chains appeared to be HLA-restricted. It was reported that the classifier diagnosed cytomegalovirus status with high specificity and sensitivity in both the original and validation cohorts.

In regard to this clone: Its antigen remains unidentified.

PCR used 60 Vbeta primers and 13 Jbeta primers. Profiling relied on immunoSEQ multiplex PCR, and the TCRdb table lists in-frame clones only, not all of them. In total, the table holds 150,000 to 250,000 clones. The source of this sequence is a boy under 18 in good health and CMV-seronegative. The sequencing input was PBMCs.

CDR3 sequence: CASSIIVGSSYEQYF. The CDR3 nucleotides read TGTGCCAGTAGTATAATCGTCGGTAGCTCCTACGAGCAGTACTTC. The V gene is TRBV19, the J gene TRBJ2-7; D remains ambiguous. V was trimmed by 2 bases and J by 0 bases, leaving 11 bases between them. The CDR3 has 15 amino acids. CDR1 and CDR2 (germline): LNHDA, SQIVND (reference sequence).